The clone carrying this TCR beta chain was observed a single time. Patients with autoimmune history or systemic immunosuppression were excluded. The protocol was immunoSEQ multiplex PCR, while the TCRdb copy is restricted to in-frame clones and leaves out a portion. The data show 100,000 or so clones, with 90% to 95% seen just once and about 0.73% held by the top ten. The data stem from a study of OX40 agonist ivuxolimab in advanced cancers. Study-wide background: Patients treated during dose escalation were battling hepatocellular carcinoma, melanoma, renal cell or head and neck cancer.

Trimming pared 5 bases from V and 3 bases from J, leaving 14 bases between. The CDR3 is 15 amino acids. Germline V gives CDR1 SGHVS, CDR2 FQNEAQ. This clonotype originated in an adult with an advanced solid tumor such as melanoma, head and neck, liver or kidney cancer. The chain is built from TRBV7-8 and TRBJ1-5; D is ambiguous. The sequences come from CD4+ or CD8+ T cells sorted from blood, collected in a trial of the OX40 agonist ivuxolimab. CDR3 sequence (DNA): TGTGCCAGCAGCCCGAGTGGAGGTACCAATCAGCCCCAGCATTTT. Translation gives CASSPSGGTNQPQHF.